Listed here are 9 T cell receptor beta chains from one sample, sequenced in a study of blood T cell repertoires in COVID-19. Profiled with immunoSEQ multiplex PCR; TCRdb holds only in-frame clones, not every one. The profile shows some 47,000 clones, around 84% of them singletons. The sample taken for sequencing was peripheral blood. The receptor source for this set is a human donor in a cohort sampled during active COVID-19.

The chain recombines TRBV11-2 with TRBJ1-4; D gene ambiguous. V was cut by 5 bases and J by 2 bases, with 6 bases left in between. This CDR3 region has 13 residues. Germline CDR1 reads SGHAT; CDR2 reads FQNNGV. The CDR3 nucleotides are TGTGCCAGCAGCGTACTTACTAATGAAAAACTGTTTTTT. Translation: CASSVLTNEKLFF.

The chain joins TRBV7-9 to TRBJ1-4; D is ambiguous. Germline V gene sequence: CDR1 SEHNR, CDR2 FQNEAQ (reference sequence). This CDR3 spans 18 amino acids. Trimming cost V 1 base and J 8 bases, with 23 bases left between them. This CDR3 is CASSLGVSFGSQSEKLFF. The CDR3 DNA sequence: TGTGCCAGCAGCTTAGGTGTCAGTTTTGGGAGTCAAAGCGAAAAACTGTTTTTT.

The chain links TRBV5-1 to TRBJ2-2, with TRBD1 matching over 9 bases. This CDR3 has 15 residues. Germline CDR1 SGHRS, CDR2 YFSETQ. Germline trimming cut 3 bases from V and 1 base from J; bases unmatched to any gene: 1. CDR3 coding DNA: TGCGCCAGCAGCTGGGACAGGGAGAACACCGGGGAGCTGTTTTTT. Translated, it gives CASSWDRENTGELFF.

The chain recombines TRBV7-9 with TRBJ2-7, with 8 nucleotides matching TRBD2. In germline, CDR1 is SEHNR, CDR2 FQNEAQ (reference sequence). The CDR3 runs 16 residues. Trimming cost V 3 bases and J 3 bases; bases outside gene matches: 10. As DNA, the CDR3 is TGTGCCAGCAGCTTGGAAAGCGGGGGCCCCGGCTACGAGCAGTACTTC. Its translation: CASSLESGGPGYEQYF.

V is TRBV5-1 and J is TRBJ1-1, with a tentative D call TRBD1 (6 bases). Trimming took off 0 bases at V and 1 base at J, with 13 bases between the two ends. Germline CDR1 SGHRS, CDR2 YFSETQ. The CDR3 has 16 residues. CDR3 region: CASSLAFGQSNTEAFF. The CDR3 coding sequence is TGCGCCAGCAGCTTGGCCTTCGGACAGTCGAACACTGAAGCTTTCTTT.

The chain carries TRBV13 and TRBJ2-1; TRBD1 aligns across 7 bases. V shed 4 bases and J 6 bases; nucleotides not matched to a gene: 9. There are 15 residues in the CDR3. Germline CDR1 is PRHDT and CDR2 is FYEKMQ (reference sequence). CDR3 sequence (DNA): TGTGCCAGCAGCTCCCGGGACAGTCCCTTCAATGAGCAGTTCTTC. It codes for CASSSRDSPFNEQFF. Using reference TRBV13 and TRBJ2-1 for the parts outside the CDR3, the full variable domain is AAGVIQSPRHLIKEKRETATLKCYPIPRHDTVYWYQQGPGQDPQFLISFYEKMQSDKGSIPDRFSAQQFSDYHSELNMSSLELGDSALYFCASSSRDSPFNEQFFGPGTRLTVL.

The sample holds one count of this clone. The rearrangement uses TRBV9 and TRBJ1-1; D may be TRBD1 (6 bases). CDR1 SGDLS and CDR2 YYNGEE come from the germline V gene. The CDR3 is made up of 13 amino acids. The ends were cut back, 0 bases at V and 9 bases at J, with 12 bases in the middle. The CDR3 DNA follows: TGTGCCAGCAGCGTAGGCATGACAGGCCAAGCTTTCTTT. Translating it yields CASSVGMTGQAFF.

This clone has more than one count but fewer than ten. The chain couples TRBV15 to TRBJ2-1; D uncertain. V was pared by 8 bases and J by 3 bases, with 8 bases between. The CDR3 totals 12 residues. Germline CDR1 is LNHNV and CDR2 is YYDKDF (reference sequence). The CDR3 sequence is CATGRHYNEQFF. CDR3 DNA: TGTGCCACCGGGCGACACTACAATGAGCAGTTCTTC.

This sequence joins TRBV19 and TRBJ2-3; 8 positions match TRBD1. Germline CDR1 LNHDA, CDR2 SQIVND (reference sequence). V trimming: 6 bases; J trimming: 3 bases; junction bases outside the gene matches: 5. The CDR3 consists of 14 residues. CDR3 sequence: CASRDRGRTDTQYF. The CDR3 coding sequence is TGTGCCAGTAGAGACAGGGGTAGAACAGATACGCAGTATTTT.